Below are 15 T cell receptor beta chains sequenced from a single sample in a study of cytomegalovirus exposure and HLA in healthy donors (dated by TCRdb to about 2017). The method was the immunoSEQ multiplex PCR assay. The multiplex PCR relied on a mix of 60 forward primers for TCR Vbeta segments and 13 reverse primers for TCR Jbeta segments. TCRdb took over this immuneACCESS table, retaining in-frame rearrangements with V and J assigned. Such tables are incomplete; in checked studies, under half of the missing clones stem from an unresolved V gene, and the remainder is unexplained. Across this sample there are fewer than 250,000 clones, with approximately 78% seen only once. Of the sample, roughly an eighth is held by the ten largest clones. The sample was PBMCs. Every receptor here comes from a woman in her thirties in good health and CMV-seropositive.

There are a few counts of this clone. The sample contains more than one DNA sequence encoding this CDR3. V usage is TRBV6-5 and J usage is TRBJ1-1, with D hard to call. There are 12 residues in the CDR3. The germline gives CDR1 MNHEY, CDR2 SVGAGI. The ends were cut back, 6 bases at V and 1 base at J, with 6 bases in the middle. CDR3 sequence reads: CASSTGNTEAFF. The CDR3 DNA sequence: TGTGCCAGCAGCACGGGGAACACTGAAGCTTTCTTT.

The rearrangement uses TRBV30 and TRBJ2-5; D not resolved. Germline-derived CDR1 and CDR2 are GTSNPN and SVGIG (reference sequence). V lost 8 bases, J lost 9 bases, and 19 bases lay in between. The CDR3 extends over 12 amino acids. CDR3 coding DNA: TGTGCCGGCAGTCCCTCCCCGGCGGCCCAGTACTTC. Protein product: CAGSPSPAAQYF.

The rearrangement joins TRBV28 to TRBJ1-2, with 7 positions matching TRBD1. V lost 5 bases and J lost 0; bases outside the gene matches: 3. This CDR3 is 14 amino acids long. CDR1 is MDHEN and CDR2 is SYDVKM in the germline V gene. DNA for the CDR3: TGTGCCAGCAGTATTGGGACAGCTAACTATGGCTACACCTTC. This translates into CASSIGTANYGYTF.

The chain links TRBV9 to TRBJ1-1, with no clear D. V was clipped by 4 bases and J by 0 bases, with 10 bases between them. The V gene's germline CDR1 is SGDLS and CDR2 YYNGEE. CDR3 length equals 14 residues. CDR3 bases: TGTGCCAGCAGCCCTTTCCTATTGAACACTGAAGCTTTCTTT. It encodes CASSPFLLNTEAFF.

This chain links TRBV4-2 with TRBJ2-1; D call uncertain. The germline V and J ends were trimmed by 9 bases and 0 bases, with 9 bases remaining between them. Germline CDR1 and CDR2: LGHNA and YNFKEQ. This CDR3 spans 13 amino acids. For the CDR3, the DNA is TGTGCCAGACCGGAGAGCTCCTACAATGAGCAGTTCTTC. This translates into CARPESSYNEQFF.

V and J are TRBV5-1 and TRBJ2-2; tentatively, D is TRBD2 (5 bases). The CDR3 contains 17 residues. Germline loops: CDR1 SGHRS, CDR2 YFSETQ. V was pared by 1 base and J by 7 bases, with 20 bases between. DNA for the CDR3: TGCGCCAGCAGCTTGTCCCCTAGCTCGGTCGAAAACGGGGAGCTGTTTTTT. Translated: CASSLSPSSVENGELFF.

The genes are TRBV6-6 and TRBJ1-5, with TRBD1 matching over 7 bases. The germline V gene encodes CDR1 MNHNY and CDR2 SVGAGI (reference sequence). V lost 6 bases and J lost 3; bases outside the gene matches: 5. This CDR3 contains 14 residues. The CDR3 DNA reads TGTGCCAGCAGGCCGACAGGGAACAATCAGCCCCAGCATTTT. This codes for CASRPTGNNQPQHF.

The rearrangement links TRBV7-2 to TRBJ2-7, with 9 bases lining up with TRBD1. The CDR3 has 15 residues. Germline lookup yields CDR1 SGHTA and CDR2 FQGNSA. V dropped 4 bases and J dropped 2; count of bases not matched to a gene: 6. In nucleotides, the CDR3 is TGTGCCAGCAGCTACGGGACAGGGCGACCCTACGAGCAGTACTTC. Its translation is CASSYGTGRPYEQYF.

J is TRBJ2-3 and V is TRBV6-6; D may be TRBD2 (6 bases). Per germline, CDR1 MNHNY and CDR2 SVGAGI (reference sequence). The CDR3 runs to 16 residues. V dropped 5 bases and J dropped 0 bases, with 15 bases sitting between them. The CDR3 reads CASSPRDWVSTDTQYF. The CDR3 region has the DNA TGTGCCAGCAGTCCCCGGGACTGGGTTAGCACAGATACGCAGTATTTT.

This chain links TRBV28 with TRBJ2-1; maybe TRBD1 (8 bases). The CDR3 covers 17 residues. V was clipped by 5 bases and J by 7 bases, with 24 bases between them. Germline assignment: CDR1 MDHEN and CDR2 SYDVKM. For the CDR3, the DNA is TGTGCCAGCAGTCCCGGGAGGACAGGGAGGCTATGGAATGAGCAGTTCTTC. Its protein product is CASSPGRTGRLWNEQFF.

The rearrangement uses TRBV6-5 and TRBJ2-7; D is uncertain. This CDR3 has 15 residues. The germline CDR1 and CDR2 sequences are MNHEY and SVGAGI. Deletions cut 6 bases from V and 4 bases from J, with 19 bases between. CDR3 coding DNA: TGTGCCAGCAGCATCCGAACGGGTCGGCCGTACGAGCAGTACTTC. Its translation is CASSIRTGRPYEQYF.

The rearrangement uses TRBV7-3 and TRBJ2-5; possible D gene TRBD2, 6 bases. The CDR3 runs 13 residues. The V and J ends lost 8 bases and 0 bases respectively, with 10 bases between them. Looked up from germline, CDR1 is SGHTA and CDR2 is FQGTGA. CDR3 coding DNA: TGTGCCAGCGGAGGGGAAAACCAAGAGACCCAGTACTTC. As protein: CASGGENQETQYF.

In its sample, this clone was seen once. Lacking the conserved final phenylalanine or tryptophan, this CDR3 likely reflects a read error. This chain uses TRBV4-1 with TRBJ1-2; D is undetermined. Germline V gene sequence: CDR1 MGHRA, CDR2 YSYEKL. V gave up 0 bases and J gave up 10 bases, with 6 bases separating them. The CDR3 is 11 amino acids. The DNA for the CDR3 is TGCGCCAGCAGCCAAGAGAGCGACTACACCCTC. Amino acid sequence: CASSQESDYTL.

This clone was observed a few times. The chain links TRBV5-1 to TRBJ2-1; a weak D match, TRBD1 (5 bases). Germline V gives CDR1 SGHRS, CDR2 YFSETQ. This CDR3 spans 15 amino acids. V was clipped by 3 bases and J by 5 bases, with 15 bases between them. The CDR3 region is CASSWAFGANNEQFF. The CDR3 DNA reads TGCGCCAGCAGCTGGGCCTTTGGGGCAAACAATGAGCAGTTCTTC.

This chain links TRBV10-2 with TRBJ2-3; D possibly corresponds to TRBD1 (5 bases). Trimming removed 6 bases from V and 3 bases from J, with 13 bases in between. This CDR3 is built from 14 residues. Germline loops: CDR1 WSHSY, CDR2 SAAADI. DNA of the CDR3: TGCGCCAGCAGGTCAAGGGGCGATACAGATACGCAGTATTTT. It specifies CASRSRGDTDTQYF.